These T cell receptor beta chains were read from a single sample in a study of shared clonotypes between healthy human individuals. Profiling relied on immunoSEQ multiplex PCR, and the TCRdb table lists in-frame clones only, not all of them. The table shows some 680,000 clones, with roughly 73% occurring only once. The sample taken for sequencing was memory CD4+ T cells sorted from blood. These receptors were obtained from a woman aged 30 to 39 in good health. Each CDR3 is given with its conserved first and last residue. The D gene is left open where the match is weak. Clone size is stated in some rows and not others, as once, few, many or a class when expanded.

j_gene,abundance,d_gene,v_gene,CDR3nt,CDR3aa
TRBJ1-2,few,NA,TRBV5-4,TGTGCCAGCAGCTTGGTCGGAGGATTAAACTATGGCTACACCTTC,CASSLVGGLNYGYTF
TRBJ2-7,NA,TRBD2,TRBV10-3,TGTGCCATCAAGGCGGTGGAGCGGGAGTCCTACGAGCAGTACTTC,CAIKAVERESYEQYF
TRBJ2-3,NA,NA,TRBV14,TGTGCCAGCAGCCAAGATAACGGGTTTAGCACAGATACGCAGTATTTT,CASSQDNGFSTDTQYF
TRBJ2-7,NA,TRBD2,TRBV6-1,TGTGCCGGGGGAGGGTCAGGGAGAACCTACGAGCAGTACTTC,CAGGGSGRTYEQYF
TRBJ2-3,few,NA,TRBV5-1,TGCGCCAGCAGCTTGGCCCGACGGGCCACAGATACGCAGTATTTT,CASSLARRATDTQYF
TRBJ1-5,many,NA,TRBV11-2,TGTGCCAGCAGCTTAGGGGATACTAGCAATCAGCCCCAGCATTTT,CASSLGDTSNQPQHF
TRBJ1-1,NA,TRBD1,TRBV18,TGTGCCAGCTCGAACGACAGGGGGAACACTGAAGCTTTCTTT,CASSNDRGNTEAFF
TRBJ2-5,NA,NA,TRBV18,TGTGCCAGCTCACCACGCGGACAGCAAGAGACCCAGTACTTC,CASSPRGQQETQYF
TRBJ2-7,once,NA,TRBV10-3,TGTGCCATCAAGGTGGGGCTAGACTACGAGCAGTACTTC,CAIKVGLDYEQYF
TRBJ2-2,once,NA,TRBV28,TGTGCCAGCAGTTTAAGGGTCCCCGGGGAGCTGTTTTTT,CASSLRVPGELFF
TRBJ2-2,NA,TRBD2,TRBV6-1,TGTGCCAGCAGTGAAGAGTCCCTAGCGGGAGTGCCCGGGGAGCTGTTTTTT,CASSEESLAGVPGELFF
TRBJ2-4,NA,TRBD2,TRBV4-1,TGCGCCAGCAGCCCGTTAGGTCTAGCGGTAAAAAACATTCAGTACTTC,CASSPLGLAVKNIQYF
TRBJ1-1,NA,NA,TRBV7-2,TGTGCCAGCAGCTTAGAGCGGAACACTGAAGCTTTCTTT,CASSLERNTEAFF
TRBJ2-7,NA,TRBD1,TRBV14,TGTGCCAGCAGCTCTCCGGGACAGTCCTCCTACGAGCAGTACTTC,CASSSPGQSSYEQYF
TRBJ2-2,NA,NA,TRBV28,TGTGCCAGCAGTTTATACGGGACCGGGACCGGGGAGCTGTTTTTT,CASSLYGTGTGELFF
TRBJ2-7,NA,TRBD2,TRBV19,TGTGCCAGTAGTATAGGACTAGCGGGAGGTTACGAGCAGTACTTC,CASSIGLAGGYEQYF
TRBJ1-5,NA,NA,TRBV6-6,TGTGCCAGCAGCCGTACAGGGCTGAATCAGCCCCAGCATTTT,CASSRTGLNQPQHF
TRBJ2-6,NA,NA,TRBV12-1,TGTGCCAGCAGCAGGGTTGATGGACAAAGTCGGGCCAACGTCCTGACTTTC,CASSRVDGQSRANVLTF
TRBJ1-5,NA,NA,TRBV6-5,TGTGCCAGCACGGAGGCAGGGGCGGAACAGCCCCAGCATTTT,CASTEAGAEQPQHF
TRBJ2-7,few,TRBD1,TRBV10-3,TGTGCCATCAGTTCCGGACAGGGGGATTACGAGCAGTACTTC,CAISSGQGDYEQYF
TRBJ2-1,NA,NA,TRBV20-1,TGCAGTGCTCGAAGCCGGGAGCAGTTCTTC,CSARSREQFF
TRBJ2-7,many,NA,TRBV28,TGTGCCAGCAGTCCTCCGGGGGACAGCGGTTTCGAGCAGTACTTC,CASSPPGDSGFEQYF
TRBJ2-2,once,NA,TRBV4-2,TGTGCCAGCAGCCAAGCAGCCGCGAACACCGGGGAGCTGTTTTTT,CASSQAAANTGELFF
TRBJ2-1,many,NA,TRBV7-2,TGTGCCAGCAGCTTAGATAGCTCCTACAATGAGCAGTTCTTC,CASSLDSSYNEQFF
TRBJ1-2,NA,TRBD1,TRBV9,TGTGCCAGCAGCGTAGGGACAGGAAACTATGGCTACACCTTC,CASSVGTGNYGYTF
TRBJ2-7,many,TRBD1,TRBV5-4,TGTGCCAGCAGCCTGGACAGGAGCTCCTACGAGCAGTACTTC,CASSLDRSSYEQYF
TRBJ1-5,few,TRBD1,TRBV19,TGTGCCAGTAGCAGGGGGGTAGGCAATCAGCCCCAGCATTTT,CASSRGVGNQPQHF
TRBJ2-7,NA,NA,TRBV2,TGTGCCAGCAAGTCGGGACAAAACTACGAGCAGTACTTC,CASKSGQNYEQYF
TRBJ2-5,NA,NA,TRBV6-4,TGTGCCAGCAGTGACAGGGACTTACAAGAGACCCAGTACTTC,CASSDRDLQETQYF
TRBJ2-1,few,TRBD2,TRBV19,TGTGCCAGTAGATCCGAGACCGGGACTAAGCAGTTCTTC,CASRSETGTKQFF
TRBJ2-7,NA,NA,TRBV10-3,TGTGCCATCAGCGTTCTCGCCGCCTACGAGCAGTACTTC,CAISVLAAYEQYF
TRBJ1-3,NA,NA,TRBV4-1,TGCGCCAGCAGCCCCCTGGAGAGACAGGGAAACACCATATATTTT,CASSPLERQGNTIYF
TRBJ1-1,NA,NA,TRBV6-6,TGTGCCAGCAGTTACTCAATCGTACAGAACACTGAAGCTTTCTTT,CASSYSIVQNTEAFF
TRBJ2-7,NA,NA,TRBV29-1,TGCAGCGTTACCGACGGAGGACCCTACGAGCAGTACTTC,CSVTDGGPYEQYF
TRBJ2-4,NA,NA,TRBV11-2,TGTGCCAGCAGCTTAGACCCTAGCGAGGACATTCAGTACTTC,CASSLDPSEDIQYF
TRBJ1-3,NA,NA,TRBV5-6,TGTGCCAGCAGCCCTGACAGTAATGGAAACACCATATATTTT,CASSPDSNGNTIYF
TRBJ1-5,NA,NA,TRBV29-1,TGCAGCGTTACGGACGTCGGCTCGGGTAATCAGCCCCAGCATTTT,CSVTDVGSGNQPQHF
TRBJ1-2,NA,NA,TRBV6-5,TGTGCCAGCAGGCTGTTGGCCAGGGATGGCTACACCTTC,CASRLLARDGYTF
TRBJ1-1,once,NA,TRBV7-6,TGTGCCAGCAGCCCGACAGGACCGAACACTGAAGCTTTCTTT,CASSPTGPNTEAFF
TRBJ1-5,NA,NA,TRBV2,TGTGCCAGCAAAGTAGGTCTGATAACTAAATCCGGAGGGGATCAGCCCCAGCATTTT,CASKVGLITKSGGDQPQHF
TRBJ1-1,NA,TRBD1,TRBV30,TGTGCCTGGGGGGGACAGGGGCAAGGGTTCACTGAAGCTTTCTTT,CAWGGQGQGFTEAFF
TRBJ1-1,NA,NA,TRBV5-4,TGTGCCAGCAGCTCCGGACAGATCAACACTGAAGCTTTCTTT,CASSSGQINTEAFF
TRBJ2-7,NA,NA,TRBV28,TGTGCCAGCAGTTTAGAGGGGAGCCCCTACGAGCAGTACTTC,CASSLEGSPYEQYF
TRBJ2-7,NA,NA,TRBV6-6,TGTGCCAGCAGTTATCTGCGGGACACCTACGAGCAGTACTTC,CASSYLRDTYEQYF
TRBJ2-7,NA,NA,TRBV29-1,TGCAGCGCCACCGGGCAGGGCTTCGAGCAGTACTTC,CSATGQGFEQYF
TRBJ2-1,many,TRBD2,TRBV4-2,TGTGCCAGCAGCCAAAACCCCCAGCGGGAGTACAATGAGCAGTTCTTC,CASSQNPQREYNEQFF
TRBJ2-1,NA,NA,TRBV21-1,TGTGCCATCGATGGCCGCCAAGGGTTGCGGGCGGTAGAGCAAAACAATGAGCAGTTCTTC,CAIDGRQGLRAVEQNNEQFF
TRBJ1-4,NA,TRBD1,TRBV28,TGTGCCAGCAGTTTGCCAAAGGGACAGGGGGAAAATGAAAAACTGTTTTTT,CASSLPKGQGENEKLFF
TRBJ2-2,NA,TRBD2,TRBV19,TGTGCCAGTAGTATAGATCGTAGCGGGAGGGATTACACCGGGGAGCTGTTTTTT,CASSIDRSGRDYTGELFF
TRBJ2-7,NA,NA,TRBV5-6,TGTGCCAGCAGCTTGAGACCAGCCTACGAGCAGTACTTC,CASSLRPAYEQYF
TRBJ2-1,NA,NA,TRBV7-2,TGTGCCAGCCACCGGCGGTCCCCGGAGGAGCAGTTCTTC,CASHRRSPEEQFF
TRBJ2-3,NA,NA,TRBV7-2,TGTGCCAGCACCAGCCTTGGGACGGCGACCGATACGCAGTATTTT,CASTSLGTATDTQYF
TRBJ1-5,many,TRBD1,TRBV7-8,TGTGCCAGCAGCTTCCTAGCAGGGGGCGGGGGCAATCAGCCCCAGCATTTT,CASSFLAGGGGNQPQHF
TRBJ1-5,NA,NA,TRBV27,TGTGCCAGCAGTCGATCAAGGCAAAATCAGCCCCAGCATTTT,CASSRSRQNQPQHF
TRBJ2-2,NA,TRBD1,TRBV28,TGTGCCAGCAGGGACCGAGACAGGGGGAGCACCGGGGAGCTGTTTTTT,CASRDRDRGSTGELFF
TRBJ2-1,NA,NA,TRBV4-1,TGCGCCAGCAGCCAGGGAGGGGGCTCCTACAATGAGCAGTTCTTC,CASSQGGGSYNEQFF
TRBJ2-7,NA,NA,TRBV30,TGTGCCTGGAGTCGAGGACTCGGTGCAGACGAGCAGTACTTC,CAWSRGLGADEQYF
TRBJ2-1,NA,TRBD2,TRBV5-1,TGCGCCAGCAGCCCGGAACTAGCGGGGGCCTACAATGAGCAGTTCTTC,CASSPELAGAYNEQFF
TRBJ2-7,NA,NA,TRBV25-1,TGTGCCAGCAGAGGGTCCTTACTCCACGAGCAGTACTTC,CASRGSLLHEQYF
TRBJ1-3,few,NA,TRBV5-6,TGTGCCAGCAGCTTCGCTGGAAACACCATATATTTT,CASSFAGNTIYF